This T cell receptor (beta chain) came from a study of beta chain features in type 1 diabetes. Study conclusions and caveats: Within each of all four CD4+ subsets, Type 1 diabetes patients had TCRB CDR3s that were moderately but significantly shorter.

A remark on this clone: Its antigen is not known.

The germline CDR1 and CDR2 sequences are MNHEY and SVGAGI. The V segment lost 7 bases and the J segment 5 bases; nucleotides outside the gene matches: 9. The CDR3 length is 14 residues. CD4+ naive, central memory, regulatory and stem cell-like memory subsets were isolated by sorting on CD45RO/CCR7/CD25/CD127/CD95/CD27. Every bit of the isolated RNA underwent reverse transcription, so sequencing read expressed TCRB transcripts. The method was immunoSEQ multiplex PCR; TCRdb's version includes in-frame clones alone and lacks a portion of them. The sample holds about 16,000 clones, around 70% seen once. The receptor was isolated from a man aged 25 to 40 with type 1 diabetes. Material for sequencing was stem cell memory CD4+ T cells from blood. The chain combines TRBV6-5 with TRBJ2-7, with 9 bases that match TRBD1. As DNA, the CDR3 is TGTGCCAGCACCCTGGGACAGGGTACCCACGAGCAGTACTTC. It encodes CASTLGQGTHEQYF.